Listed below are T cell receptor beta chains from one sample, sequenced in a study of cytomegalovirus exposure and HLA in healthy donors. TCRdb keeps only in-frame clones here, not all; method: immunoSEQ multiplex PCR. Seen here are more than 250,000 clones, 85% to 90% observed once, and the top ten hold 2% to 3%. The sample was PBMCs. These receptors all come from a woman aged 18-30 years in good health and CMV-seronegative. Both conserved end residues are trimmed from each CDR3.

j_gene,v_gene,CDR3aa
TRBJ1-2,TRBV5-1,ASSLDGGYGYT
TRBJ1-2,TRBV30,SWRGGNYGYT
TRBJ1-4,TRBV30,AWGQGAHEKLF
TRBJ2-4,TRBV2,ASSVGGLAKNIQY
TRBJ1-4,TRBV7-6,ASSLGRAPNEKLF
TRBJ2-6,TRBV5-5,ASSLSGSGANVLT
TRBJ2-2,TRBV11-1,ASSRDRGDTGELF
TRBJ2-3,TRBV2,ASSIRTVADTQY
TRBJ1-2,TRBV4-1,ASSQEEGTLYNNYGYT
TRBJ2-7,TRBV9,ASSVGGSPSYEQY
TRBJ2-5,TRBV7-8,ASSLRTGRETQY
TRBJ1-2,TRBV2,ASKEGIDYGYT
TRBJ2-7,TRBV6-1,ASSQRLAGAYEQY
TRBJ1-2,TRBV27,ASSLYREGYGYT
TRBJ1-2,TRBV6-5,ASRPALLDYGYT
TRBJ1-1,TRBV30,AWRWSGNTEAF
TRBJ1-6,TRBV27,ASSLAWAGGIFPLH
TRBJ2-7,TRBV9,ASSAGTGSSYEQY
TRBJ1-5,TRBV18,ASSGAQDQPQH
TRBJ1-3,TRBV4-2,ASSQVSQGFSGNTIY
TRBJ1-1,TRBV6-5,ASSHPRGTTEAF
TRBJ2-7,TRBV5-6,ASSLPGVPYEQY
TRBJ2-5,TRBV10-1,ASSGTLQETQY
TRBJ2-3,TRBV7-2,ASSLIRVGDTQY
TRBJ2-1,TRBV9,ASSAPTSSNNEQF
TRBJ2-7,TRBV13,ASSPSHPEEYEQY
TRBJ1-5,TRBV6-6,ASSPGQGLSQPQH
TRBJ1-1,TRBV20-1,SAPLNTEAF
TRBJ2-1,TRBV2,ASSPGDEQF
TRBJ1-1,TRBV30,AWSRGPNTEAF